This T cell receptor (beta chain) is drawn from a study of blood T cell repertoires in COVID-19 (TCRdb year 2020). About the investigation overall: Samples from collaborators originated in the United States, Italy and Spain and spanned both the acute and convalescent phases of COVID-19. Sample metadata almost always included a de-identified subject ID, COVID-19 status, age in years and sex. The repertoires were released in a freely available public database meant as a resource for research on the immune response to SARS-CoV-2. Deeply sampled blood TCRbeta repertoires from subjects exposed to, actively infected with, or recovered from COVID-19 were included in the dataset. The material from the prospective study consisted of cDNA or gDNA derived from T cells, B-cell-depleted T cells, or PBMCs. The samples were drawn from the first 160 participants of the ongoing ImmuneRACE study and from 1,254 subjects provided by 6 global collaborators. Where available, HLA class I and class II types were taken from metadata supplied by the sample provider and were not determined by assay-based typing.

Enrolling through a virtual design, the prospective study's participants ranged in age from roughly 18 to 89 years and lived across some 23 United States geographic areas. To assign participants to cohorts, the prospective study relied on clinical history that participants themselves reported in a screening survey and a study questionnaire. ImmuneRACE Cohort 3 recovered participants were defined by two consecutive negative NP/OP PCR tests, healthcare professional clearance, or symptom resolution. In the prospective study, mobile phlebotomists collected whole blood, serum and a nasopharyngeal or oropharyngeal swab from each participant. Prospective study participants could optionally give additional blood draws and questionnaires over a roughly two-month period. Prospective study blood samples were shipped either frozen or at room temperature before DNA extraction. Taken from the germline V gene, the CDR1 and CDR2 loops are ENHRY and SYGVKD. V is pared back by 10 bases and J by 1 base, with 13 bases lying between the germline termini. The CDR3 covers 13 residues, taking in both the cysteine and the phenylalanine. The retained sequence is limited to the CDR3, 39 bases, with the frame set at the first base.

General study outcomes and caveats: How much clinical and demographic metadata was included differed by source and by participant, and the metadata was provided uncurated.

Of note for this clone: Its antigen has not been determined. No base-level quality is on record; no much larger clone is a single base apart.

The immunoSEQ Assay, a bias-controlled multiplex PCR, was used to amplify TCRbeta CDR3 regions from genomic DNA. Per the authors' processing: The number of nucleated cells in each sample was estimated from the amplification of reference gene primers within the assay. To quantify the absolute abundance of each unique TCRbeta CDR3 rearrangement, sequence reads were collapsed and filtered. Productive Simpson clonality was computed per sample as the square root of Simpson's diversity index over productive rearrangements. Here the immuneACCESS table is served through TCRdb, limited to in-frame sequences with V and J called. Missing clones are a known gap in these copies; in checked studies unresolved V genes cover under half, and the rest lacks a known reason. The DNA was the basis for D and trimming; V, J and clone size are from that table. The table for this sample lists about 200,000 clones; around 90% of them were counted only once. The ten largest clonotypes hold about 2.2% of the sample.

The specimen was PBMCs or T cells enriched from blood (not recorded which). The origin of this receptor is a woman in her twenties or thirties who had recovered from COVID-19. This chain is built from TRBV10-3 and TRBJ1-1, with a weak D call of TRBD1 (6 bases match). The bases read TGTGCCACTGAGAGACAGGCGAACACTGAAGCTTTCTTT. This gives the protein CATERQANTEAFF.